This TCR beta chain was identified during a study of neurological immune-mediated disorders. The time point was: technical triplicate 1. The germline V and J ends were trimmed by 5 bases and 2 bases, with 17 bases remaining between them. CDR3 length equals 15 residues. Germline values: CDR1 DFQATT, CDR2 SNEGSKA (reference sequence). In TCRdb, the 5' RACE reads were re-called with MiXCR into one record per CDR3 protein. The table lists fewer than 45,000 distinct CDR3 sequences, 8.5% to 14% of them singletons. This clonotype was observed at least ten times. This TCR derives from a man aged 55 to 69 with HTLV-1-associated myelopathy (HAM/TSP). The chain employs TRBV20-1 and TRBJ2-3; D possibly corresponds to TRBD2 (6 bases). Source material: PBMCs. The CDR3 DNA sequence: TGCAGTGCTGGGGTAGCTAGCGAATACACAGATACGCAGTATTTT. It yields the protein CSAGVASEYTDTQYF.